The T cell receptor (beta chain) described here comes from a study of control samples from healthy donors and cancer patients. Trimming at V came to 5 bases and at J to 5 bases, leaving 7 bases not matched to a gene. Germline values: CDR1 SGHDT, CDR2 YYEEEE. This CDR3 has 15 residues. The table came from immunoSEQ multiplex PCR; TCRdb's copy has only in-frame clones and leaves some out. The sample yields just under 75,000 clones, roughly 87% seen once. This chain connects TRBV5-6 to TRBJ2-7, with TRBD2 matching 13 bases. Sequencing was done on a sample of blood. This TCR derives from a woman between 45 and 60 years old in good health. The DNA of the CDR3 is TGTGCCAGCAGATATGGACTAGCGGGAGTCGACGAGCAGTACTTC. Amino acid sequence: CASRYGLAGVDEQYF.